The T cell receptor (beta chain) described here comes from a study of cytomegalovirus exposure and HLA in healthy donors. A multiplex PCR was run with 60 Vbeta primers and 13 Jbeta primers. Profiling relied on immunoSEQ multiplex PCR, and the TCRdb table lists in-frame clones only, not all of them. This listing includes approximately 150,000 clones. The specimen sequenced was PBMCs. This TCR was sampled from a woman aged 50 to 60 in good health and CMV-seronegative.

The CDR3 DNA follows: TGTGCCAGCAGTTTTCAGGGTACTGAAGCTTTCTTT. Protein product: CASSFQGTEAFF. The rearrangement uses TRBV28 and TRBJ1-1, with a tentative D call TRBD1 (5 bases). The V gene's germline CDR1 is MDHEN and CDR2 SYDVKM. Trimming removed 3 bases at V and 5 bases at J, with 7 bases between. The CDR3 length is 12 residues.